What follows are 9 T cell receptor beta chains derived from one specimen sequenced in a study of blood T cell repertoires in COVID-19. Data came from immunoSEQ multiplex PCR; TCRdb stores just in-frame clones and leaves some out. Among approximately 320,000 clones listed, around 90% were seen once. The source material was PBMCs or T cells enriched from blood (not recorded which). The receptors here all came from a woman in her late teens or twenties who had recovered from COVID-19.

The chain has TRBV6-5 and TRBJ1-5; D is undetermined. Between the trimmed V and J ends, which lost 7 bases and 1 base, there was a span of 8 bases. Germline V gene data show CDR1 as MNHEY and CDR2 as SVGAGI. This CDR3 contains 13 residues. CDR3 region: CASTPVSNQPQHF. For the CDR3, the DNA is TGTGCCAGCACCCCTGTCAGCAATCAGCCCCAGCATTTT.

The gene calls are TRBV6-5 and TRBJ1-1; D is perhaps TRBD1 (5 bases). Germline CDR1 reads MNHEY; CDR2 reads SVGAGI. V dropped 6 bases and J dropped 7 bases, with 15 bases sitting between them. The CDR3 is 13 amino acids. DNA for the CDR3: TGTGCCAGCAGGGCGATAGTGGGGGGTGAAGCTTTCTTT. Translated, it gives CASRAIVGGEAFF.

The CDR3 DNA follows: TGTGCCACTCGGGGGGTAGGGGACAATGAGCAGTTCTTC. Translated: CATRGVGDNEQFF. The chain is built from TRBV19 and TRBJ2-1, with 7 nucleotides matching TRBD2. The CDR3 is 13 amino acids. With 10 bases clipped from V and 5 bases from J, the junction kept 8 bases outside the gene matches. Germline V gene sequence: CDR1 LNHDA, CDR2 SQIVND (reference sequence).

The chain's CDR3 is CASSPMASDYNEQFF. CDR3 bases: TGTGCCAGCAGCCCCATGGCTAGCGACTACAATGAGCAGTTCTTC. This rearrangement joins TRBV3-1 (or the pseudogene TRBV3-2) to TRBJ2-1; D is perhaps TRBD2 (6 bases). Germline V gives CDR1 LGHDT, CDR2 YNNKEL (reference sequence). Trimming took 4 bases from V and 3 from J, leaving 13 bases between them. The CDR3 runs to 15 residues.

The V gene is TRBV2, the J gene TRBJ2-1; 9 bases are a match to TRBD2. CDR1 and CDR2 from the germline V gene are SNHLY and FYNNEI. The CDR3 covers 15 residues. Unmatched junction bases numbered 7, after V lost 6 bases and J lost 4 bases. As DNA, the CDR3 is TGTGCCAGCAGCGGACTAGCGTCCAAATACAATGAGCAGTTCTTC. Protein: CASSGLASKYNEQFF.

This clone was recorded only once. This CDR3 is CASSKVRGSGGQETQYF. CDR3 bases: TGTGCCAGTAGTAAGGTGAGGGGTAGCGGGGGCCAAGAGACCCAGTACTTC. The J gene is TRBJ2-5, the V gene TRBV19; 9 bases are a match to TRBD2. In germline, CDR1 is LNHDA, CDR2 SQIVND (reference sequence). The trim removed 4 bases at V and 1 base at J, leaving 10 bases unmatched. CDR3 size: 17 residues.

J is TRBJ1-2 and V is TRBV7-2; 8 bases agree with TRBD1. Germline CDR1 reads SGHTA; CDR2 reads FQGNSA. The CDR3 spans 15 residues. The junction had 12 bases not matched to a gene; V was cut back by 2 bases and J by 10 bases. The CDR3 loop reads CASSLRTGSRLDYTF. The CDR3 DNA reads TGTGCCAGCAGCTTACGGACAGGGTCTCGTCTCGACTACACCTTC.

In this sample, this clone turned up a few times. V usage is TRBV7-2 and J usage is TRBJ1-5, with 12 bases matching TRBD1. CDR1 is SGHTA and CDR2 is FQGNSA in the germline V gene. This CDR3 spans 15 amino acids. J was trimmed by 6 bases and V by 3 bases; bases with no gene match: 3. CDR3 sequence: CASSLGTGGSQPQHF. CDR3 sequence (DNA): TGTGCCAGCAGCTTGGGGACAGGGGGCTCTCAGCCCCAGCATTTT. The full variable domain, its missing parts supplied by reference TRBV7-2 and TRBJ1-5, is GAGVSQSPSNKVTEKGKDVELRCDPISGHTALYWYRQSLGQGLEFLIYFQGNSAPDKSGLPSDRFSAERTGGSVSTLTIQRTQQEDSAVYLCASSLGTGGSQPQHFGDGTRLSIL.

V usage is TRBV18 and J usage is TRBJ2-7, with 9 positions matching TRBD1. Per the germline V gene, CDR1 is KGHSH and CDR2 is LQKENI. Germline trimming cut 3 bases from V and 6 bases from J; bases unmatched to any gene: 9. This CDR3 spans 15 amino acids. CDR3: CASSPGTGRSSEQYF. As DNA, the CDR3 is TGTGCCAGCTCACCCGGGACAGGGCGTTCTTCCGAGCAGTACTTC.